The 13 T cell receptor beta chains presented below share a single source sample, sequenced in a study of shared clonotypes between healthy human individuals. Terminally differentiated effector memory CD45RA+ cells were excluded by CCR7 positive selection of CD45RO-negative cells. TCRdb's copy holds only in-frame clones and misses some; the assay was immunoSEQ multiplex PCR. The sample carries roughly 1,800,000 clones, around 96% recorded once. Sequenced input: naive CD8+ T cells sorted from blood. These receptors all stem from a man between 18 and 29 years old in good health.

This sequence joins TRBV7-9 and TRBJ2-2; D perhaps matches TRBD1 (5 bases). The CDR3 spans 16 residues. The V gene's germline CDR1 is SEHNR and CDR2 FQNEAQ (reference sequence). Trimming took off 2 bases at V and 5 bases at J, with 15 bases between the two ends. The CDR3 nucleotides read TGTGCCAGCAGCTTACTTGGGCCAGGGCTGACCGGGGAGCTGTTTTTT. Residues: CASSLLGPGLTGELFF.

As for this clone: The identical CDR3 is also encoded by other nucleotide sequences in the sample. The chain couples TRBV4-1 to TRBJ2-7; 9 bases agree with TRBD1. The CDR3 runs to 14 residues. CDR1 is MGHRA, CDR2 YSYEKL, per germline. J lost 3 bases, V lost 4 bases, and 4 bases had no gene match. CDR3 DNA: TGCGCCAGCAGCCTACAGGGGGCGAGCTACGAGCAGTACTTC. Its translation: CASSLQGASYEQYF.

As regards this clone: Other DNA sequences in the sample encode the same CDR3. The V call is TRBV7-6, the J call TRBJ2-7; D is ambiguous. V was clipped by 0 bases and J by 0 bases, with 6 bases between them. The CDR3 has 14 amino acids. CDR1 is SGHVS and CDR2 is FNYEAQ in the germline V gene. CDR3 nucleotides: TGTGCCAGCAGCTTAGCCGTGTCCTCCTACGAGCAGTACTTC. Translating gives CASSLAVSSYEQYF.

The rearrangement joins TRBV9 to TRBJ2-7, with 12 bases aligning to TRBD1. The length of the CDR3 is 15 residues. V trimming: 4 bases; J trimming: 7 bases; junction bases outside the gene matches: 9. Germline V lookup: CDR1 SGDLS, CDR2 YYNGEE. The CDR3 loop is CASSIGGTGGTEQYF. CDR3 DNA: TGTGCCAGCAGCATTGGAGGGACAGGGGGCACAGAGCAGTACTTC.

A few counts support this clone. Other DNA sequences in this sample translate to the same CDR3. The chain recombines TRBV9 with TRBJ1-1; TRBD1 matches at 7 bases. Looked up from germline, CDR1 is SGDLS and CDR2 is YYNGEE. The CDR3 contains 14 residues. Trimming at V came to 3 bases and at J to 0 bases, leaving 2 bases not matched to a gene. The CDR3 coding sequence is TGTGCCAGCAGCGAGACAGGGATGAACACTGAAGCTTTCTTT. Its protein product is CASSETGMNTEAFF.

The chain couples TRBV11-2 to TRBJ1-6; the D gene is possibly TRBD1 (6 bases). Trimming removed 3 bases at V and 2 bases at J, with 11 bases between. The CDR3 is 16 amino acids. Germline V gene data show CDR1 as SGHAT and CDR2 as FQNNGV. The CDR3 loop reads CASSLNRVTYNSPLHF. The CDR3 DNA is TGTGCCAGCAGCTTGAACAGGGTGACCTATAATTCACCCCTCCACTTT.

This clone was seen only once. The chain joins TRBV27 to TRBJ2-1, with 9 nucleotides matching TRBD1. J lost 8 bases, V lost 4 bases, and 9 bases had no gene match. Germline assignment: CDR1 MNHEY and CDR2 SMNVEV (reference sequence). The CDR3 loop spans 15 amino acids. The CDR3 protein is CASSYRDRARDEQFF. CDR3 sequence (DNA): TGTGCCAGCAGTTACCGGGACAGGGCGAGGGATGAGCAGTTCTTC.

The V call is TRBV2, the J call TRBJ2-1, with 7 bases lining up with TRBD2. The CDR3 spans 18 residues. The V gene end was trimmed by 1 base and the J gene end by 4 bases; junction bases not matched to a gene: 13. From germline, CDR1 is SNHLY and CDR2 FYNNEI. In nucleotides, the CDR3 is TGTGCCAGCAGTGAAGAGGTTCTGACTAGCTTAGCATACAATGAGCAGTTCTTC. Residues: CASSEEVLTSLAYNEQFF.

This clone appeared once. An end of the junction does not agree with germline; a read error may underlie this. The rearrangement links TRBV29-1 to TRBJ1-2; D not resolved. Germline V CDR1 and CDR2: SQVTM, ANQGSEA. This CDR3 has 15 amino acids. The CDR3: CSVEGGVLANYGYTF. The CDR3 DNA is TGCAGCGTCGAAGGAGGAGTGCTAGCTAACTATGGCTACACCTTC.

V and J are TRBV27 and TRBJ1-5; possibly TRBD1 for D (5 bases). V shed 7 bases and J shed 7 bases, with 14 bases lying between them. This CDR3 contains 13 residues. Germline CDR1 MNHEY, CDR2 SMNVEV (reference sequence). This CDR3 is CASMGGAGQPQHF. CDR3 DNA: TGTGCCAGCATGGGAGGGGCTGGACAGCCCCAGCATTTT.

A few counts support this clone. The rearrangement joins TRBV30 to TRBJ1-1; tentatively, D is TRBD1 (5 bases). V lost 2 bases and J lost 3, with 13 bases in between. Germline V gene lookup returns CDR1 GTSNPN and CDR2 SVGIG (reference sequence). The CDR3 contains 14 residues. This chain's CDR3 is CAWSMTVTDTEAFF. The CDR3 DNA follows: TGTGCCTGGAGTATGACAGTCACCGACACTGAAGCTTTCTTT.

As for this clone: In the same sample, other DNA sequences code for this CDR3. The chain links TRBV7-9 to TRBJ2-7; D remains unclear. The CDR3 is made up of 13 amino acids. Germline lookup yields CDR1 SEHNR and CDR2 FQNEAQ (reference sequence). Trimming took off 2 bases at V and 1 base at J, with 6 bases between the two ends. This CDR3 reads CASSLPASYEQYF. CDR3 in DNA: TGTGCCAGCAGCTTACCAGCTTCCTACGAGCAGTACTTC.

The chain combines TRBV6-5 with TRBJ2-7, with D tentatively TRBD2 (5 bases). The CDR3 is 16 residues long. The V end lost 0 bases, the J end lost 2 bases, and 14 bases lay between the germline ends. CDR1 and CDR2 from the germline V gene are MNHEY and SVGAGI. The CDR3 nucleotides are TGTGCCAGCAGTTACTCTTGGGGAGAAGGGACCTACGAGCAGTACTTC. Encoded protein: CASSYSWGEGTYEQYF.